The 17 T cell receptor beta chains below come from one sample, sequenced in a study of CD8+CD57+ T cells in acquired aplastic anemia. Profiles of TCR beta VDJ and CDR3 were generated from a genomic DNA template. TCRdb used MiXCR to reprocess the reads, holding one entry per CDR3 protein. The sample has fewer than 300,000 distinct CDR3 sequences, roughly 82% seen once; the top ten hold approximately 42%. The sequenced patients had an expansion of CD8+CD57+ cells seen by flow cytometry. The source material was sorted CD4+, CD8+, or CD8+CD57+ T cells (not recorded which) from PBMCs. The receptors stem from a human donor with aplastic anemia.

V is TRBV2 and J is TRBJ2-3; D is perhaps TRBD1 (5 bases). Per germline, CDR1 SNHLY and CDR2 FYNNEI. The CDR3 totals 14 residues. Trimming removed 6 bases from V and 15 bases from J, with 25 bases in between. CDR3 region: CASSSKPGPGILYF. The CDR3 DNA sequence: TGTGCCAGCAGCTCGAAACCCGGGCCAGGGATTCTTTATTTT.

As for this clonotype: The junction departs from the called germline gene at one end, perhaps through a read error. The J gene is TRBJ2-3, the V gene TRBV4-1; D is uncertain. There are 13 residues in the CDR3. From germline, CDR1 is MGHRA and CDR2 YSYEKL. The CDR3 bases are TGCGCCAGCAGCCAAGGCCTTGCAGATGGCCACACTTTT. As protein: CASSQGLADGHTF.

V is TRBV7-8 and J is TRBJ2-1, with TRBD2 matching 9 bases. This CDR3 comprises 16 residues. J gave up 12 bases and V 3 bases, and 15 bases lay outside the gene matches. CDR1 is SGHVS and CDR2 is FQNEAQ in the germline V gene. As DNA, the CDR3 is TGTGCCAGCAGCTTTGAAAGAAGCGGGGGGAGCGTTGGGCAGTTCTTC. Protein product: CASSFERSGGSVGQFF.

Note on this clonotype: The conserved closing phenylalanine or tryptophan is absent in this CDR3, likely reflecting a read error. No DNA is shown, since the ends of the CDR3 on it are uncertain; the CDR3 is the one TCRdb lists. The gene calls are TRBV7-2 and TRBJ1-2. CDR1 and CDR2 (germline): SGHTA, FQGNSA. The CDR3 contains 13 residues when both ends are counted. The CDR3 loop reads CASSQGLAGAHTH.

This clonotype was seen many times. No conserved phenylalanine or tryptophan ends this CDR3, so it is likely a read error. Because the CDR3's place on the DNA is in doubt, the DNA is left out and the CDR3 is given as listed by TCRdb. The J gene is TRBJ1-2, the V gene TRBV7-6. The CDR3 comprises 13 residues, both ends counted. CDR1 is SGHVS, CDR2 FNYEAQ, per germline. CDR3 loop: CASSLSSYNSPLH.

The V and J genes are TRBV7-3 and TRBJ2-7; 9 bases map to TRBD1. Trimming cost V 5 bases and J 4 bases; bases outside gene matches: 3. The germline V gene encodes CDR1 SGHTA and CDR2 FQGTGA. The CDR3 extends over 13 amino acids. The CDR3 DNA follows: TGTGCCAGCAGCCAGACAGGGGGTTACGAGCAGTACTTC. This translates into CASSQTGGYEQYF.

To note about this clonotype: Without the conserved terminal phenylalanine or tryptophan, this CDR3 likely stems from a read error. The rearrangement joins TRBV9 to TRBJ2-3; 7 positions agree with TRBD2. With 7 bases clipped from V and 10 bases from J, the junction kept 6 bases outside the gene matches. CDR1 and CDR2 from the germline V gene are SGDLS and YYNGEE. The CDR3 sequence is 11 residues long. The DNA for the CDR3 is TGTGCCAGCGGATGGGGGGGTGCGCAGTATGTT. Translating gives CASGWGGAQYV.

Details on this clonotype: The junction departs from germline at one end; a sequencing error may be responsible. The chain links TRBV2 to TRBJ2-2; tentative D call: TRBD2 (5 bases). Germline assignment: CDR1 SNHLY and CDR2 FYNNEI. The CDR3 consists of 15 residues. The DNA of the CDR3 is TGTGCCAGCAGCTTCGAGGGCGCAGATACGCAGTATTTGGTTTTT. It specifies CASSFEGADTQYLVF.

The rearrangement joins TRBV7-8 to TRBJ2-1, with 9 positions matching TRBD2. The V and J ends lost 3 bases and 9 bases, in that order; junction bases with no gene match: 12. This CDR3 comprises 16 residues. Germline V gives CDR1 SGHVS, CDR2 FQNEAQ. The CDR3 reads CASSFQRGGGGLEQFF. The CDR3 nucleotides are TGTGCCAGCAGCTTTCAAAGAGGCGGGGGGGGCCTTGAGCAGTTCTTC.

Notes on this clonotype: This could be a read error, since a much larger clone is one nucleotide away. The V gene is TRBV7-9, the J gene TRBJ1-2; D may be TRBD1 (5 bases). Germline values: CDR1 SEHNR, CDR2 FQNEAQ (reference sequence). The CDR3 consists of 15 residues. As DNA, the CDR3 is TGTGCCAGCAGCTTTCAAAGAAGCGGGGGGAGCGATGACATCTTC. This encodes CASSFQRSGGSDDIF.

The chain combines TRBV7-3 with TRBJ2-2, with a possible D match to TRBD1 (5 bases). The CDR3 length is 15 residues. V lost 1 base and J lost 6, with 12 bases in between. Germline assignment: CDR1 SGHTA and CDR2 FQGTGA. The CDR3 DNA reads as TGTGCCAGCAGCTTAAGCAGGGATCGGGCCGGGGAGCTGTTTTTT. It codes for CASSLSRDRAGELFF.

V gene TRBV6-4 combines with J gene TRBJ1-5; no firm D call. Germline CDR1 is MRHNA and CDR2 is SNTAGT. The CDR3 spans 15 residues. The V end lost 5 bases, the J end lost 8 bases, and 19 bases lay between the germline ends. In DNA form, the CDR3 reads TGTGCCAGCAGTACTAGCGAGGAGGGAAATGAGCCCCAGCATTTT. Encoded protein: CASSTSEEGNEPQHF.

The CDR3 is CASGLGTVKETQHF. The CDR3 DNA is TGTGCTAGTGGTTTAGGGACGGTCAAAGAGACCCAGCATTTT. V gene TRBV12-5 combines with J gene TRBJ1-5; a possible D gene is TRBD1 (5 bases). V dropped 3 bases and J dropped 11 bases, with 17 bases sitting between them. CDR3 length equals 14 residues. Germline CDR1 LGHNT, CDR2 FRNRAP.

This chain joins TRBV5-8 and TRBJ2-5, with no clear D. Germline V lookup: CDR1 SGHTS, CDR2 YDEGEE. This CDR3 is 12 amino acids long. The ends were cut back, 7 bases at V and 6 bases at J, with 13 bases in the middle. CDR3 in amino acids: CASHGARKTQYF. CDR3 nucleotide sequence: TGTGCCAGCCACGGTGCAAGGAAGACCCAGTACTTC.

The rearrangement uses TRBV19 and TRBJ1-2, with D possibly TRBD1 on 6 matching bases. CDR1 LNHDA and CDR2 SQIVND come from the germline V gene (reference sequence). This CDR3 spans 15 amino acids. The V end was cut by 9 bases, the J end by 14 bases, with 31 bases between. CDR3 in DNA: TGTGCCAGCAGCTTGGCTGGGGGCGCCGACTATGGGCAGACCTTC. It yields the protein CASSLAGGADYGQTF.

The genes are TRBV20-1 and TRBJ2-7; D unclear. The CDR3 length is 17 residues. Germline-derived CDR1 and CDR2 are DFQATT and SNEGSKA (reference sequence). Deletions cut 0 bases from V and 2 bases from J, with 20 bases between. CDR3 amino acids: CSARDSFHRALAYEQYF. The DNA of the CDR3 is TGCAGTGCTAGAGATTCGTTCCATCGGGCATTGGCCTACGAGCAGTACTTC.

CDR3 region: CASSRDRGVNTEAFF. CDR3 nucleotides: TGTGCCAGTAGCAGAGATAGGGGAGTGAACACTGAAGCTTTCTTT. The V gene is TRBV19, the J gene TRBJ1-1, with TRBD1 as a possible D gene (5 bases). Germline V gene data show CDR1 as LNHDA and CDR2 as SQIVND (reference sequence). Trimming stripped 6 bases from V and 0 bases from J, with 14 bases between. The CDR3 consists of 15 residues.